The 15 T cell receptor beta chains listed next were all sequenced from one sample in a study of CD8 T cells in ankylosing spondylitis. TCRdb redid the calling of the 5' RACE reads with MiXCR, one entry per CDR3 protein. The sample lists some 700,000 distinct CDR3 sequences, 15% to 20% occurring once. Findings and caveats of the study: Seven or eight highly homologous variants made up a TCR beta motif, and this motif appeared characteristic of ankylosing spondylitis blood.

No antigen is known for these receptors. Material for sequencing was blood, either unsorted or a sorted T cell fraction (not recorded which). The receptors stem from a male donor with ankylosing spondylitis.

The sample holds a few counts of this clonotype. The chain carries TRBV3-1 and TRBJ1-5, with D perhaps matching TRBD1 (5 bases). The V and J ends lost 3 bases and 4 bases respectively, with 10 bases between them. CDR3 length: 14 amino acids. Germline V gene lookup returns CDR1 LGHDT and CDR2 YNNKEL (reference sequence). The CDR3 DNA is TGTGCCAGCAGCCACGGCGACAGAAATCAGCCCCAGCATTTT. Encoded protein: CASSHGDRNQPQHF.

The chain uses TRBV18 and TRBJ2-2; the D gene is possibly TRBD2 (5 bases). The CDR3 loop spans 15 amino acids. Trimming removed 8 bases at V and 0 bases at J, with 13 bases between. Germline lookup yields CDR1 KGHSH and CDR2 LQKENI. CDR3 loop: CASTLRDSNTGELFF. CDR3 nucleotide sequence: TGTGCCAGCACGCTCCGGGATTCGAACACCGGGGAGCTGTTTTTT.

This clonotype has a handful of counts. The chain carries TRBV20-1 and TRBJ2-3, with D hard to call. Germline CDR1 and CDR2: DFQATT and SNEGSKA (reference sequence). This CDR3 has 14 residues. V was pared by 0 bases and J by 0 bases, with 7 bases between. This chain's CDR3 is CSARDYRSTDTQYF. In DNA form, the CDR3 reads TGCAGTGCTAGAGATTATAGGAGCACAGATACGCAGTATTTT.

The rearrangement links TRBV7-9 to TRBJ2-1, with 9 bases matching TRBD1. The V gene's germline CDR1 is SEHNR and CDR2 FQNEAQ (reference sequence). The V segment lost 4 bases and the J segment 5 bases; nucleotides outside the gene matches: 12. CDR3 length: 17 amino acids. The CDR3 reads CASSSERTGEPNNEQFF. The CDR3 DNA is TGTGCCAGCAGCTCGGAAAGGACAGGGGAACCTAACAATGAGCAGTTCTTC.

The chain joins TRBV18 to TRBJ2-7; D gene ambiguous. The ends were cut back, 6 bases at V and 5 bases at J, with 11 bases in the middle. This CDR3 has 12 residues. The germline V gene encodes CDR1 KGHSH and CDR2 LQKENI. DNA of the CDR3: TGTGCCAGCTCTCCCACGCCCAACGAGCAGTACTTC. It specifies CASSPTPNEQYF.

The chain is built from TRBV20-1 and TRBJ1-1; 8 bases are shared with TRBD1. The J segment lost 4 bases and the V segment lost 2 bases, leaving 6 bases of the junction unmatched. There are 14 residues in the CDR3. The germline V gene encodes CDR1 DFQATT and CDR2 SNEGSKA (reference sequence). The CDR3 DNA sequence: TGCAGTGCTAGATCTACCGACAGGGGCACTGAAGCTTTCTTT. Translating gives CSARSTDRGTEAFF.

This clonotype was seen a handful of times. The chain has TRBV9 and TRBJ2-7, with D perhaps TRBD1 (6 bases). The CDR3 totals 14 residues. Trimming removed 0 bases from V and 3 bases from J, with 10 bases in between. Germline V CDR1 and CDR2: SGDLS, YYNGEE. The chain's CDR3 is CASSVATDSYEQYF. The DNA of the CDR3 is TGTGCCAGCAGCGTAGCTACGGACAGCTACGAGCAGTACTTC.

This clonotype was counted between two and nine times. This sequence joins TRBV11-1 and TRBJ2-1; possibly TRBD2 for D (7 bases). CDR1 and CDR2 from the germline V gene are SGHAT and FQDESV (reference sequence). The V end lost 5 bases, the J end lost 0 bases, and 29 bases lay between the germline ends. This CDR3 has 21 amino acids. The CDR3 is CASSPVGGHLPTSRSYNEQFF. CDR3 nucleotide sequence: TGTGCCAGCAGCCCAGTCGGGGGGCACCTCCCCACCTCCCGCTCCTACAATGAGCAGTTCTTC. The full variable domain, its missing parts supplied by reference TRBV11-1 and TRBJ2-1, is EAEVAQSPRYKITEKSQAVAFWCDPISGHATLYWYRQILGQGPELLVQFQDESVVDDSQLPKDRFSAERLKGVDSTLKIQPAELGDSAMYLCASSPVGGHLPTSRSYNEQFFGPGTRLTVL.

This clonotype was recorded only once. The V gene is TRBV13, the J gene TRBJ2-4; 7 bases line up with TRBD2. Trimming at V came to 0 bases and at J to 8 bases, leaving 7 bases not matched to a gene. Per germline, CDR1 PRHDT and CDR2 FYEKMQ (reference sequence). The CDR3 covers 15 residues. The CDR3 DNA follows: TGTGCCAGCAGCTTAGGGCTAGCGGAGGGAGACATTCAGTACTTC. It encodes CASSLGLAEGDIQYF.

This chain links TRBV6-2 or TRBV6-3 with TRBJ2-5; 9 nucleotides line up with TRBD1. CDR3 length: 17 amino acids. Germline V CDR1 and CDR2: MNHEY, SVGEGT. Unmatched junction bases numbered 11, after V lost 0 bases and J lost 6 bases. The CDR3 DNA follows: TGTGCCAGCAGTTACTCGGGACAGGGAACAGAATGGAAGACCCAGTACTTC. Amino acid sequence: CASSYSGQGTEWKTQYF.

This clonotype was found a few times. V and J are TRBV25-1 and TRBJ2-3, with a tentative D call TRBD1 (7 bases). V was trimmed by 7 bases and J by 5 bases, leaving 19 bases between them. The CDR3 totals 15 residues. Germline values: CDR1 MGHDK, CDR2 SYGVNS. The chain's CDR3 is CASNGFGGGRDTQYF. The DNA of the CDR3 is TGTGCCAGCAATGGTTTCGGAGGGGGCAGAGATACGCAGTATTTT.

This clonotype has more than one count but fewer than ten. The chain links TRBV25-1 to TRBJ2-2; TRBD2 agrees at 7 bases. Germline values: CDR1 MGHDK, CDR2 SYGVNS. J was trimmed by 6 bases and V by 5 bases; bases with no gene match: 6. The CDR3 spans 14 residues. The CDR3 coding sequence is TGTGCCAGCAGTCAAAGCGGGACCGCCGGGGAGCTGTTTTTT. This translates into CASSQSGTAGELFF.

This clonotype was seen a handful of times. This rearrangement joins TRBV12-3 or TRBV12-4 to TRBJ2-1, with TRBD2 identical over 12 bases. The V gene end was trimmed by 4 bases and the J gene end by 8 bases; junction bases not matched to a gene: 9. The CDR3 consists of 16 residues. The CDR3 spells CASSSFASGGADEQFF. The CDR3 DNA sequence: TGTGCCAGCAGTTCGTTCGCTAGCGGGGGGGCAGATGAGCAGTTCTTC.

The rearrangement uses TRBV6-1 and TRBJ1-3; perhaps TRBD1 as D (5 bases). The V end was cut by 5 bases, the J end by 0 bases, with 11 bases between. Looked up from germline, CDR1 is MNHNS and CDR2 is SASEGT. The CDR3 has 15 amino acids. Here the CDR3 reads CASSLRGNSGNTIYF. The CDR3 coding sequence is TGTGCCAGCAGTCTTCGGGGGAACTCTGGAAACACCATATATTTT.

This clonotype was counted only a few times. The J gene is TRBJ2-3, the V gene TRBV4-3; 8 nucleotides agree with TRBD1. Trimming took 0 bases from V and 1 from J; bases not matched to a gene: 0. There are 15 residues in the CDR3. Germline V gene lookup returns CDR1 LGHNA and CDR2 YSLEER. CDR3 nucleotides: TGCGCCAGCAGCCAAGAACAGGGGGGCACAGATACGCAGTATTTT. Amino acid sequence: CASSQEQGGTDTQYF.